Detailed here is one T cell receptor beta chain. Its antigen is not known. This record comes from a study of OX40 agonist ivuxolimab in advanced cancers. About the research overall: Ivuxolimab is a fully human IgG2 antibody that activates OX40 (CD134). Earlier treatment with anti-PD-1, anti-PD-L1 or anti-CTLA-4 was permitted, and around 36% had received some. Whole-study findings and limits: At 0.1 to 3.0 mg/kg and by week 6, clonal expansion occurred in CD4+ and CD8+ blood T cells. Averaging showed that CD8+ T cells had more expanded clones than CD4+ did.

TCRdb keeps only in-frame clones here, not all; method: immunoSEQ multiplex PCR. The sample lists about 68,000 clones; over 65% were seen once. This TCR was sampled from an adult with an advanced solid tumor such as melanoma, head and neck, liver or kidney cancer. Sequencing used CD4+ or CD8+ T cells sorted from blood, obtained in a trial of the OX40 agonist ivuxolimab.

CDR3: CATSRGQSSSGNTIYF. The CDR3 DNA reads as TGTGCCACCAGCAGAGGACAGTCCAGCTCTGGAAACACCATATATTTT. The chain couples TRBV15 to TRBJ1-3; TRBD1 is a possible D gene (5 bases). Germline CDR1 LNHNV, CDR2 YYDKDF (reference sequence). Trimming left V 1 base short and J 0 bases short, with 10 bases between. This CDR3 is built from 16 residues.